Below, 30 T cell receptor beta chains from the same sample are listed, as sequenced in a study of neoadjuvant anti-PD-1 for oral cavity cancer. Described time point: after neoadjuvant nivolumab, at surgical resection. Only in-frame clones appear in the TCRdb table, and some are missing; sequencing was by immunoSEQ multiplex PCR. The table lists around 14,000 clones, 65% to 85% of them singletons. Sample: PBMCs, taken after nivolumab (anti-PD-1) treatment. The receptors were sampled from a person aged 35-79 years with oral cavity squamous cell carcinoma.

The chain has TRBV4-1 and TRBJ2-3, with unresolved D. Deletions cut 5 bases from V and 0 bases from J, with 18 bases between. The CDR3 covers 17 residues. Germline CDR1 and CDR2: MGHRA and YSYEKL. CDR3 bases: TGCGCCAGCAGCGGATGGGGTGGCCAAAGTAGCACAGATACGCAGTATTTT. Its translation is CASSGWGGQSSTDTQYF.

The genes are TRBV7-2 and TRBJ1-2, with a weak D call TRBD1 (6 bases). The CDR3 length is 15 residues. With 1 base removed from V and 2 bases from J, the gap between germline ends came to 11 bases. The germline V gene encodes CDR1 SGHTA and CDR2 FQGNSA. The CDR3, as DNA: TGTGCCAGCAGCTTAGGCGCAACAGGGAACTATGGCTACACCTTC. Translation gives CASSLGATGNYGYTF. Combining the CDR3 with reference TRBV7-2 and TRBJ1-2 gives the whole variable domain GAGVSQSPSNKVTEKGKDVELRCDPISGHTALYWYRQSLGQGLEFLIYFQGNSAPDKSGLPSDRFSAERTGGSVSTLTIQRTQQEDSAVYLCASSLGATGNYGYTFGSGTRLTVV.

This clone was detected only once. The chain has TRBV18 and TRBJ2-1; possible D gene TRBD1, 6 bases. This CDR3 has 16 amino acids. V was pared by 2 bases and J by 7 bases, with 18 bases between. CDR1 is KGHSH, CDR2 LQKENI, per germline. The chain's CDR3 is CASSPRGTPVGNEQFF. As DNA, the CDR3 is TGTGCCAGCTCACCAAGAGGGACACCGGTGGGGAATGAGCAGTTCTTC.

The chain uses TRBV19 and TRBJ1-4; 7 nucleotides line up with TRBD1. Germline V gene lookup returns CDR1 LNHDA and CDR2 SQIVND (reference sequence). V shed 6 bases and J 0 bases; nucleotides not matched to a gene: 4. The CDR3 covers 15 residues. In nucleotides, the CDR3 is TGTGCCAGTAGGAGCCAGGGGGCAACTAATGAAAAACTGTTTTTT. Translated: CASRSQGATNEKLFF.

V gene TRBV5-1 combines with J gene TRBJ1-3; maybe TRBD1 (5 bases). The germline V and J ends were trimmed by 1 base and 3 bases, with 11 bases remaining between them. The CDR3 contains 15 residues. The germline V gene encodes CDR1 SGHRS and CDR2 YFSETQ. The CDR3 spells CASSLWGNVGNTIYF. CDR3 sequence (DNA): TGCGCCAGCAGCTTGTGGGGGAATGTTGGAAACACCATATATTTT. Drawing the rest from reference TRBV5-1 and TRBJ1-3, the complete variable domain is KAGVTQTPRYLIKTRGQQVTLSCSPISGHRSVSWYQQTPGQGLQFLFEYFSETQRNKGNFPGRFSGRQFSNSRSEMNVSTLELGDSALYLCASSLWGNVGNTIYFGEGSWLTVV.

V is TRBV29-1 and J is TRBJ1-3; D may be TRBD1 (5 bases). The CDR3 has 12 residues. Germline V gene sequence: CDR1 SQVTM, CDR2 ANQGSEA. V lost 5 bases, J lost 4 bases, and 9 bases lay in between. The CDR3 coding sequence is TGCAGCGTTTCGGGGCCCGGAAACACCATATATTTT. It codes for CSVSGPGNTIYF.

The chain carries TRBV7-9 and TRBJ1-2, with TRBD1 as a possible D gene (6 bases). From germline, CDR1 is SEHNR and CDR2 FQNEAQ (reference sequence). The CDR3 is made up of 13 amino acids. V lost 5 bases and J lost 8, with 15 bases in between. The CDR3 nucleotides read TGTGCCAGCAGCCCCCTCGGGGGGCGAGGCTACACCTTC. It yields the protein CASSPLGGRGYTF.

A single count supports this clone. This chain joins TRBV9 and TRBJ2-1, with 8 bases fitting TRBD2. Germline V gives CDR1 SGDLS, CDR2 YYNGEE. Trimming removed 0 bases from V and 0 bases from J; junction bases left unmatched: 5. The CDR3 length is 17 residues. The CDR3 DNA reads TGTGCCAGCAGCGTAGCGGCTAGCGGGCACTCCTACAATGAGCAGTTCTTC. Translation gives CASSVAASGHSYNEQFF.

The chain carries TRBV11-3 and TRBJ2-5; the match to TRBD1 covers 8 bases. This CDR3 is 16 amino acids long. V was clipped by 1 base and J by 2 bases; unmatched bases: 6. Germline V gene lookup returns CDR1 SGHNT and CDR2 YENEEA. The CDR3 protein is CASSLGQGAKQETQYF. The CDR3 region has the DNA TGTGCCAGCAGCTTAGGGCAGGGGGCAAAACAAGAGACCCAGTACTTC.

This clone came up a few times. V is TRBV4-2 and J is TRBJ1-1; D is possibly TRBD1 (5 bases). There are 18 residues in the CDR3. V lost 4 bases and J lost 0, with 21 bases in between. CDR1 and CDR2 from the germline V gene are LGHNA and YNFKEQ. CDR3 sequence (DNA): TGTGCCAGCAGCCCCCCTATGTGGGGCCGACGGGTGAACACTGAAGCTTTCTTT. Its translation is CASSPPMWGRRVNTEAFF.

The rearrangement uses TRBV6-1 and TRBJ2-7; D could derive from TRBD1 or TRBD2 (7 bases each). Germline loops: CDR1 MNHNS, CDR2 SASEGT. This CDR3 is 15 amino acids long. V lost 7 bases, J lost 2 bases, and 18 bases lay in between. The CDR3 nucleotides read TGTGCCAGCACCCAGGGACAGCGGGGAACCTACGAGCAGTACTTC. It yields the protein CASTQGQRGTYEQYF.

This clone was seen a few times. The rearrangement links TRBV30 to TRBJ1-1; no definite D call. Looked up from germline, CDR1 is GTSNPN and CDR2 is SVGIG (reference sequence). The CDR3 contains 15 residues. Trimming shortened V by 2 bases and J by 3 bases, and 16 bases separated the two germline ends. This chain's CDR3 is CAWSSLRAVYTEAFF. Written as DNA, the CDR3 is TGTGCCTGGAGTTCGCTGCGGGCAGTTTACACTGAAGCTTTCTTT.

The CDR3 DNA follows: TGTGCCAGCAGTTACTCGACGATACTAGATTCGAATGAGCAGTTCTTC. Translating gives CASSYSTILDSNEQFF. This chain connects TRBV6-5 to TRBJ2-1, with a weak D call TRBD2 (5 bases). Germline V CDR1 and CDR2: MNHEY, SVGAGI. The CDR3 extends over 16 amino acids. Between the trimmed V and J ends, which lost 0 bases and 7 bases, there was a span of 16 bases.

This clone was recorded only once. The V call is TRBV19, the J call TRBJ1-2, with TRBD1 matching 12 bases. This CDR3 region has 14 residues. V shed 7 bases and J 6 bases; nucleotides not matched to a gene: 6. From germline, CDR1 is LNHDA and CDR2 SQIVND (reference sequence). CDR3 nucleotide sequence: TGTGCCAGTATCCCGGGACAGGGGGCCAATGGCTACACCTTC. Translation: CASIPGQGANGYTF. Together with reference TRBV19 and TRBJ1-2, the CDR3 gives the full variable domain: DGGITQSPKYLFRKEGQNVTLSCEQNLNHDAMYWYRQDPGQGLRLIYYSQIVNDFQKGDIAEGYSVSREKKESFPLTVTSAQKNPTAFYLCASIPGQGANGYTFGSGTRLTVV.

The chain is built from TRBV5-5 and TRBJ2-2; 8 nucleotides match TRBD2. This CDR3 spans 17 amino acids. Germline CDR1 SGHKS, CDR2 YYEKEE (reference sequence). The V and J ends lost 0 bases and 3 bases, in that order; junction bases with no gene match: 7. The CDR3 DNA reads TGTGCCAGCAGCTTGGCGTCGCGGGGGGCGCACACCGGGGAGCTGTTTTTT. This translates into CASSLASRGAHTGELFF.

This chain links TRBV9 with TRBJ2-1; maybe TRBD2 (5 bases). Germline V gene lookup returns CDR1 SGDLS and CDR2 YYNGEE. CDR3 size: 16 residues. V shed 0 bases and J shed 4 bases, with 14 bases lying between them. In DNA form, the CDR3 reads TGTGCCAGCAGCGTAGTAGGCAGCGGTGATTACAATGAGCAGTTCTTC. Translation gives CASSVVGSGDYNEQFF.

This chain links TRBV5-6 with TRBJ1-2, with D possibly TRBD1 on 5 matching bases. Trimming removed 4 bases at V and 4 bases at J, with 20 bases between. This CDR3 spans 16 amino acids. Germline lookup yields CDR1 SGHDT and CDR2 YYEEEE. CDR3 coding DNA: TGTGCCAGCAGCCCTACCTTTGGGACGGCCGTCTATGGCTACACCTTC. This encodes CASSPTFGTAVYGYTF.

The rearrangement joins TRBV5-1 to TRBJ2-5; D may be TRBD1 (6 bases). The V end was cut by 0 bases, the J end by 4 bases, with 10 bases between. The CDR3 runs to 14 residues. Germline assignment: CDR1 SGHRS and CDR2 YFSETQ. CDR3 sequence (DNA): TGCGCCAGCAGCTTGGGGGGGCCGGGAGAGACCCAGTACTTC. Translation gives CASSLGGPGETQYF.

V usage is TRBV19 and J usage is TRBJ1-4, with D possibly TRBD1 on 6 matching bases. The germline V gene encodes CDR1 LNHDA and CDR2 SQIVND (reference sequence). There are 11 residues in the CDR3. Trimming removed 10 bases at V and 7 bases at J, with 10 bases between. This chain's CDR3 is CATRGSEKLFF. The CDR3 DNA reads TGTGCCACCAGGGGATCTGAAAAACTGTTTTTT.

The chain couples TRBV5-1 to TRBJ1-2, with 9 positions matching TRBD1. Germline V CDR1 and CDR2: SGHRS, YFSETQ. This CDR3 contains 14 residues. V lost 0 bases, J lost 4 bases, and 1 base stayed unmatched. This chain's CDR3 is CASSLGDRVYGYTF. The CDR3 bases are TGCGCCAGCAGCTTGGGGGACAGGGTCTATGGCTACACCTTC.

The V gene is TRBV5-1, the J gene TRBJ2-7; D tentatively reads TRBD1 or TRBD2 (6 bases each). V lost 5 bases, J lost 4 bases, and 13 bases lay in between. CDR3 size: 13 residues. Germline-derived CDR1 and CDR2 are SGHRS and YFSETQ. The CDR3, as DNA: TGCGCCAGCAGGTATGGGGGGCTTTACGAGCAGTACTTC. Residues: CASRYGGLYEQYF.

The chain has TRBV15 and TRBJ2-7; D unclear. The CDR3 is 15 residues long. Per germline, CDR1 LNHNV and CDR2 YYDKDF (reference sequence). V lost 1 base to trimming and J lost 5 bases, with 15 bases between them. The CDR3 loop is CATSRAWGRTNEQYF. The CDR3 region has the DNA TGTGCCACCAGCAGAGCTTGGGGTAGAACCAACGAGCAGTACTTC. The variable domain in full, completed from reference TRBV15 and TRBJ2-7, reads DAMVIQNPRYQVTQFGKPVTLSCSQTLNHNVMYWYQQKSSQAPKLLFHYYDKDFNNEADTPDNFQSRRPNTSFCFLDIRSPGLGDTAMYLCATSRAWGRTNEQYFGPGTRLTVT.

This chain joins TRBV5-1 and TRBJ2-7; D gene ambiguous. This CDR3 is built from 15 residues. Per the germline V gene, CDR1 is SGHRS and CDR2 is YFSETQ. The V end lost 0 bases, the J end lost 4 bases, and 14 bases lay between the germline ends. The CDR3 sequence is CASSLGSRALYEQYF. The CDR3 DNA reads TGCGCCAGCAGCTTGGGTTCAAGAGCCCTATACGAGCAGTACTTC.

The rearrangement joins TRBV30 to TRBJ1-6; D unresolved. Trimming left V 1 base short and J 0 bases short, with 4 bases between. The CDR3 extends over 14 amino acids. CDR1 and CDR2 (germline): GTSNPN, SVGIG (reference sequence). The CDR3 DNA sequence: TGTGCCTGGAGTGACAGCTCCTATAATTCACCCCTCCACTTT. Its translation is CAWSDSSYNSPLHF.

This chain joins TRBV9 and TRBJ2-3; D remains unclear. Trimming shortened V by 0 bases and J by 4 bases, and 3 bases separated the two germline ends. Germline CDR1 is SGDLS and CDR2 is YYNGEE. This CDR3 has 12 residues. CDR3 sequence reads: CASSVAADTQYF. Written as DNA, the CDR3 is TGTGCCAGCAGCGTAGCTGCAGATACGCAGTATTTT.

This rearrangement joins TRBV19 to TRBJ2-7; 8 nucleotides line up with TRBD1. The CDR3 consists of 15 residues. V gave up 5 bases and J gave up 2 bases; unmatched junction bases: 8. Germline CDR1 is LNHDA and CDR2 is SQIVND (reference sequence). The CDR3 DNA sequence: TGTGCCAGTAGTGCTGCGGGACAGGTGCCCTACGAGCAGTACTTC. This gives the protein CASSAAGQVPYEQYF.

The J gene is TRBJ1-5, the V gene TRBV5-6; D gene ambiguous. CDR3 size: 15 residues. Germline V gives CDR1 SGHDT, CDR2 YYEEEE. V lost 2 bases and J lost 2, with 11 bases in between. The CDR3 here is CASSFGPDGNQPQHF. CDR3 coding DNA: TGTGCCAGCAGCTTCGGACCGGATGGCAATCAGCCCCAGCATTTT. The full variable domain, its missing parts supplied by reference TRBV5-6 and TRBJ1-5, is DAGVTQSPTHLIKTRGQQVTLRCSPKSGHDTVSWYQQALGQGPQFIFQYYEEEERQRGNFPDRFSGHQFPNYSSELNVNALLLGDSALYLCASSFGPDGNQPQHFGDGTRLSIL.

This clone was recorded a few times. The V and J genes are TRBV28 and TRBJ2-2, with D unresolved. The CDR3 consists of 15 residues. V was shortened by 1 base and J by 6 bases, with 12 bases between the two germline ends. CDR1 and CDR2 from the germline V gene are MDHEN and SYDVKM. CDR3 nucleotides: TGTGCCAGCAGTTTATATGGGCTCCCCGCCGGGGAGCTGTTTTTT. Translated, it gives CASSLYGLPAGELFF.

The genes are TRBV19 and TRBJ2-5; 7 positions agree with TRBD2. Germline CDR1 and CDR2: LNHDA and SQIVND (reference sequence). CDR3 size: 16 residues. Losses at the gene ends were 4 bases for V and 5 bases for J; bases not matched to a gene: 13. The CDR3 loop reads CASSSGTNPPRETQYF. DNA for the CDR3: TGTGCCAGTAGTAGCGGGACTAATCCCCCGAGGGAGACCCAGTACTTC. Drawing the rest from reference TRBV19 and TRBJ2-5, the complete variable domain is DGGITQSPKYLFRKEGQNVTLSCEQNLNHDAMYWYRQDPGQGLRLIYYSQIVNDFQKGDIAEGYSVSREKKESFPLTVTSAQKNPTAFYLCASSSGTNPPRETQYFGPGTRLLVL.

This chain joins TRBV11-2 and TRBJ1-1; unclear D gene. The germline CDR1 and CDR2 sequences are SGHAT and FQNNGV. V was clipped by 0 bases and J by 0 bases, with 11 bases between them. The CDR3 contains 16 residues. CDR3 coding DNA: TGTGCCAGCAGCTTAGATCTAAGGAGCATGAACACTGAAGCTTTCTTT. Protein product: CASSLDLRSMNTEAFF.